Presented here are 24 T cell receptor beta chains from one specimen sequenced in a study of cytomegalovirus exposure and HLA in healthy donors. Use of 60 Vbeta and 13 Jbeta primers characterized the PCR. Data came from immunoSEQ multiplex PCR; TCRdb stores just in-frame clones and leaves some out. The data contain some 120,000 clones, about three quarters of them singletons. Sample: PBMCs. All receptors derive from a human donor in good health.

V and J are TRBV5-5 and TRBJ1-5; 7 bases are shared with TRBD1. Looked up from germline, CDR1 is SGHKS and CDR2 is YYEKEE (reference sequence). The CDR3 length is 15 residues. Unmatched junction bases numbered 5, after V lost 0 bases and J lost 5 bases. The CDR3 bases are TGTGCCAGCAGCTTGGTGCCAGACAGGGATCAGCCCCAGCATTTT. Protein product: CASSLVPDRDQPQHF. The full variable domain, in which reference TRBV5-5 and TRBJ1-5 provide the parts outside the CDR3, is DAGVTQSPTHLIKTRGQQVTLRCSPISGHKSVSWYQQVLGQGPQFIFQYYEKEERGRGNFPDRFSARQFPNYSSELNVNALLLGDSALYLCASSLVPDRDQPQHFGDGTRLSIL.

The chain recombines TRBV5-5 with TRBJ1-4, with 9 bases fitting TRBD1. Germline CDR1 SGHKS, CDR2 YYEKEE (reference sequence). This CDR3 region has 15 residues. Trimming took 4 bases from V and 8 from J; bases not matched to a gene: 9. CDR3 bases: TGTGCCAGCAGCCTAGGACAGGGGCGAATCGAAAAACTGTTTTTT. Residues: CASSLGQGRIEKLFF. The full variable domain, its missing parts supplied by reference TRBV5-5 and TRBJ1-4, is DAGVTQSPTHLIKTRGQQVTLRCSPISGHKSVSWYQQVLGQGPQFIFQYYEKEERGRGNFPDRFSARQFPNYSSELNVNALLLGDSALYLCASSLGQGRIEKLFFGSGTQLSVL.

V usage is TRBV14 and J usage is TRBJ2-2; a weak D match, TRBD2 (5 bases). CDR1 and CDR2 (germline): SGHDN, FVKESK. This CDR3 contains 14 residues. Trimming removed 3 bases at V and 6 bases at J, with 11 bases between. CDR3 amino acids: CASSQARGSGELFF. The CDR3 coding sequence is TGTGCCAGCAGCCAGGCCCGCGGGTCCGGGGAGCTGTTTTTT.

In DNA form, the CDR3 reads TGTGCCAGCAGCTTACCGGGCTCTGGAAACACCATATATTTT. Its protein is CASSLPGSGNTIYF. The chain has TRBV5-6 and TRBJ1-3; D remains ambiguous. This CDR3 has 14 residues. The germline gives CDR1 SGHDT, CDR2 YYEEEE. V lost 2 bases and J 0 bases, leaving 6 bases between the germline ends. Complete variable domain (other parts from reference TRBV5-6 and TRBJ1-3): DAGVTQSPTHLIKTRGQQVTLRCSPKSGHDTVSWYQQALGQGPQFIFQYYEEEERQRGNFPDRFSGHQFPNYSSELNVNALLLGDSALYLCASSLPGSGNTIYFGEGSWLTVV.

This clone was picked up a small number of times. The rearrangement uses TRBV10-1 and TRBJ2-7; 11 bases are a match to TRBD2. The V gene end was trimmed by 5 bases and the J gene end by 1 base; junction bases not matched to a gene: 4. The CDR3 contains 15 residues. CDR1 is WNHNN and CDR2 is SYGVQD in the germline V gene (reference sequence). DNA of the CDR3: TGCGCCAGCAGTAGTTCTAGCGGGGGGTCCTACGAGCAGTACTTC. Protein sequence: CASSSSSGGSYEQYF.

This chain uses TRBV14 with TRBJ1-4, with no clear D. This CDR3 has 12 amino acids. Germline V gives CDR1 SGHDN, CDR2 FVKESK. V shed 2 bases and J shed 7 bases, with 5 bases lying between them. For the CDR3, the DNA is TGTGCCAGCAGCCAAAACTCTGAAAAACTGTTTTTT. Amino acid sequence: CASSQNSEKLFF.

V gene TRBV19 combines with J gene TRBJ2-7; unclear D gene. Looked up from germline, CDR1 is LNHDA and CDR2 is SQIVND (reference sequence). The CDR3 totals 15 residues. V was pared by 6 bases and J by 1 base, with 16 bases between. As DNA, the CDR3 is TGTGCCAGTAGCTTCAGGCCTACTTTGTCCTACGAGCAGTACTTC. Amino acids: CASSFRPTLSYEQYF. The entire variable domain, with the rest obtained from reference TRBV19 and TRBJ2-7, is as follows: DGGITQSPKYLFRKEGQNVTLSCEQNLNHDAMYWYRQDPGQGLRLIYYSQIVNDFQKGDIAEGYSVSREKKESFPLTVTSAQKNPTAFYLCASSFRPTLSYEQYFGPGTRLTVT.

This clone was observed a few times. This chain joins TRBV6-5 and TRBJ1-2, with 11 bases that match TRBD1. Germline loops: CDR1 MNHEY, CDR2 SVGAGI. The V segment lost 2 bases and the J segment 4 bases; nucleotides outside the gene matches: 0. The CDR3 totals 14 residues. CDR3 sequence (DNA): TGTGCCAGCAGTTACGGGACAGGGGGCTATGGCTACACCTTC. This translates into CASSYGTGGYGYTF.

The chain couples TRBV11-2 to TRBJ1-4, with TRBD1 matching 9 bases. Looked up from germline, CDR1 is SGHAT and CDR2 is FQNNGV. The length of the CDR3 is 13 residues. With 5 bases clipped from V and 8 bases from J, the junction kept 3 bases outside the gene matches. In nucleotides, the CDR3 is TGTGCCAGCAGCAGGGGACAGGGCGAAAAACTGTTTTTT. This codes for CASSRGQGEKLFF. The entire variable domain, with the rest obtained from reference TRBV11-2 and TRBJ1-4, is as follows: EAGVAQSPRYKIIEKRQSVAFWCNPISGHATLYWYQQILGQGPKLLIQFQNNGVVDDSQLPKDRFSAERLKGVDSTLKIQPAKLEDSAVYLCASSRGQGEKLFFGSGTQLSVL.

The J gene is TRBJ1-3, the V gene TRBV7-9; D ambiguous. CDR3 size: 14 residues. V was shortened by 7 bases and J by 8 bases, with 18 bases between the two germline ends. Germline lookup yields CDR1 SEHNR and CDR2 FQNEAQ (reference sequence). CDR3 sequence reads: CASTPGSLVDTIYF. In DNA, the CDR3 is TGTGCCAGCACCCCGGGATCCTTAGTAGACACCATATATTTT.

The chain couples TRBV5-4 to TRBJ2-5, with D possibly TRBD2 on 6 matching bases. CDR1 is SGHNT and CDR2 is YYREEE in the germline V gene (reference sequence). The CDR3 consists of 17 residues. Trimming stripped 3 bases from V and 3 bases from J, with 21 bases between. The CDR3 protein is CASSYPGLARREETQYF. For the CDR3, the DNA is TGTGCCAGCAGCTACCCGGGACTCGCAAGGAGGGAAGAGACCCAGTACTTC.

The DNA of the CDR3 is TGTGCCAGCAGCTCGCCCCCGGGGGAAGCGGGGGGGAATGAGCAGTTCTTC. Its protein product is CASSSPPGEAGGNEQFF. The V call is TRBV7-6, the J call TRBJ2-1; TRBD2 matches at 10 bases. The CDR3 length is 17 residues. CDR1 SGHVS and CDR2 FNYEAQ come from the germline V gene. V was pared by 4 bases and J by 7 bases, with 13 bases of the junction left unmatched. The full variable domain, completed using reference TRBV7-6 and TRBJ2-1, is GAGVSQSPRYKVTKRGQDVALRCDPISGHVSLYWYRQALGQGPEFLTYFNYEAQQDKSGLPNDRFSAERPEGSISTLTIQRTEQRDSAMYRCASSSPPGEAGGNEQFFGPGTRLTVL.

The V call is TRBV19, the J call TRBJ2-2; 8 bases are a match to TRBD2. The CDR3 spans 14 residues. Germline CDR1 reads LNHDA; CDR2 reads SQIVND (reference sequence). With V trimmed by 6 bases and J by 1 base, 1 base remained unmatched. CDR3 nucleotides: TGTGCCAGTAGGAGCGGGGGGAACACCGGGGAGCTGTTTTTT. Encoded protein: CASRSGGNTGELFF.

A few counts support this clone. The chain couples TRBV19 to TRBJ2-2, with 8 positions matching TRBD1. The CDR3 has 14 residues. Germline CDR1 LNHDA, CDR2 SQIVND (reference sequence). The ends lost 5 bases at V and 6 bases at J; junction bases unmatched: 5. CDR3: CASSPAQGAGELFF. The CDR3 DNA follows: TGTGCCAGTAGTCCCGCACAGGGGGCCGGGGAGCTGTTTTTT.

In its sample, this clone was seen a few times. The chain uses TRBV5-6 and TRBJ1-4; D remains ambiguous. The CDR3 consists of 14 residues. CDR1 and CDR2 (germline): SGHDT, YYEEEE. With 4 bases removed from V and 4 bases from J, the gap between germline ends came to 11 bases. This CDR3 reads CASSPVGVNEKLFF. CDR3 coding DNA: TGTGCCAGCAGCCCCGTGGGAGTTAATGAAAAACTGTTTTTT.

The sample holds one count of this clone. V gene TRBV11-2 combines with J gene TRBJ2-5; 11 bases are shared with TRBD2. Unmatched junction bases numbered 8, after V lost 6 bases and J lost 5 bases. CDR3 size: 15 residues. In germline, CDR1 is SGHAT, CDR2 FQNNGV. Written as DNA, the CDR3 is TGTGCCAGCAGTCAACTAGCGGGGGACTGGGAGACCCAGTACTTC. Its translation is CASSQLAGDWETQYF.

As for this clone: At one end, the junction sequence differs from germline, possibly due to a read error. The CDR3 reads CSSSVTDEQFF. The CDR3 DNA sequence: TGTTCCAGCAGCGTAACGGATGAGCAGTTCTTC. V usage is TRBV7-9 and J usage is TRBJ2-1; D remains unclear. Per germline, CDR1 SEHNR and CDR2 FQNEAQ (reference sequence). The CDR3 totals 11 residues.

This chain joins TRBV6-5 and TRBJ1-5; D unclear. V was clipped by 8 bases and J by 9 bases, with 5 bases between them. Germline CDR1 and CDR2: MNHEY and SVGAGI. This CDR3 region has 9 residues. CDR3 sequence reads: CASSWPQHF. The CDR3 DNA follows: TGTGCCAGCTCTTGGCCCCAGCATTTT.

The V gene is TRBV6-5, the J gene TRBJ1-6; the match to TRBD1 covers 12 bases. The V gene end was trimmed by 5 bases and the J gene end by 12 bases; junction bases not matched to a gene: 2. The CDR3 covers 13 residues. The V gene's germline CDR1 is MNHEY and CDR2 SVGAGI. The CDR3 DNA follows: TGTGCCAGCAGTAGGGACAGGGGGCTACCCCTCCACTTT. Translating gives CASSRDRGLPLHF.

The chain couples TRBV4-2 to TRBJ2-3; possible D gene TRBD2, 6 bases. V was shortened by 0 bases and J by 0 bases, with 13 bases between the two germline ends. From germline, CDR1 is LGHNA and CDR2 YNFKEQ. The CDR3 consists of 17 residues. This CDR3 is CASSQDWRGASTDTQYF. CDR3 coding DNA: TGTGCCAGCAGCCAAGATTGGAGGGGCGCCAGCACAGATACGCAGTATTTT.

The chain recombines TRBV5-6 with TRBJ2-7; D unclear. The V gene lost 3 bases and the J gene lost 3 bases, with 7 bases spanning the gap. There are 12 residues in the CDR3. The germline V gene encodes CDR1 SGHDT and CDR2 YYEEEE. In nucleotides, the CDR3 is TGTGCCAGCAGCTCAGGTTTCTACGAGCAGTACTTC. Its translation is CASSSGFYEQYF.

The chain links TRBV7-8 to TRBJ1-3, with D tentatively TRBD1 (5 bases). Germline CDR1 is SGHVS and CDR2 is FQNEAQ. With 5 bases removed from V and 0 bases from J, the gap between germline ends came to 17 bases. The CDR3 extends over 17 amino acids. The CDR3 sequence is CASSPRGGSHSGNTIYF. DNA of the CDR3: TGTGCCAGCAGCCCCCGGGGGGGAAGCCACTCTGGAAACACCATATATTTT.

This rearrangement joins TRBV10-3 to TRBJ2-2, with 8 bases matching TRBD2. Germline values: CDR1 ENHRY, CDR2 SYGVKD. V shed 5 bases, J shed 5 bases, and the junction held 10 bases outside the gene matches. The CDR3 runs 16 residues. CDR3: CAISSYTSGKTGELFF. The CDR3 DNA is TGTGCCATCAGTTCATATACTAGCGGTAAAACCGGGGAGCTGTTTTTT.

A single count supports this clone. The V and J genes are TRBV2 and TRBJ2-7; 11 bases align to TRBD2. J lost 4 bases, V lost 5 bases, and 1 base had no gene match. Germline CDR1 and CDR2: SNHLY and FYNNEI. CDR3 length equals 13 residues. CDR3 sequence reads: CASSSSGGYEQYF. The CDR3 DNA follows: TGTGCCAGCAGTTCTAGCGGGGGGTACGAGCAGTACTTC.